The rows below give T cell receptor beta chains drawn from one sample of a study of spatial heterogeneity in lung cancer. One entry per CDR3 protein, called by TCRdb with MiXCR from the 5' RACE reads. The table records about 15,000 distinct CDR3 sequences, approximately 19% of them present only once. The starting material was PBMCs, obtained at follow-up. The source is a male donor with early-stage non-small cell lung cancer. CDR3s include the opening cysteine and the closing phenylalanine or tryptophan. Each record gives: D gene, clone size, V gene, J gene, CDR3 protein, CDR3 DNA. D genes are given only for firm matches. Only some rows state a clone size, as once, few, many or a class for expanded clones.

TRBD2,-,TRBV13,TRBJ2-3,CASSLRTSGGASTDTQYF,TGTGCCAGCAGCCTGAGGACTAGCGGGGGGGCTAGCACAGATACGCAGTATTTT
-,-,TRBV9,TRBJ1-6,CASSVSPGGSPLHF,TGTGCCAGCAGCGTATCCCCGGGAGGGTCACCCCTCCACTTT
-,-,TRBV15,TRBJ1-2,CATSQGVSYGYTF,TGTGCCACCAGCCAGGGAGTAAGCTATGGCTACACCTTC
-,-,TRBV6-1,TRBJ1-1,CASSVYTEAFF,TGTGCCAGCAGTGTATATACTGAAGCTTTCTTT
-,many,TRBV3-1,TRBJ2-5,CASSHPEETQYF,TGTGCCAGCAGCCATCCGGAGGAGACCCAGTACTTC
-,-,TRBV6-1,TRBJ2-5,CASINWEETQYF,TGTGCCAGCATCAATTGGGAAGAGACCCAGTACTTC
-,-,TRBV5-1,TRBJ1-4,CASSLGQNNEKLFF,TGCGCCAGCAGCTTGGGCCAGAATAATGAAAAACTGTTTTTT
-,-,TRBV4-2,TRBJ2-2,CASSQERTNFYTGELFF,TGTGCCAGCAGCCAAGAAAGGACTAACTTTTACACCGGGGAGCTGTTTTTT
-,-,TRBV3-1,TRBJ2-3,CASSPSVGASTDTQYF,TGTGCCAGCAGCCCAAGCGTGGGGGCCAGCACAGATACGCAGTATTTT
TRBD2,-,TRBV9,TRBJ2-1,CASNPSGGPYNEQFF,TGTGCCAGCAACCCTAGCGGGGGACCCTACAATGAGCAGTTCTTC
-,-,TRBV19,TRBJ2-7,CASSIGESYEQYF,TGTGCCAGTAGTATCGGCGAGTCCTACGAGCAGTACTTC
-,-,TRBV7-9,TRBJ1-4,CASSLDAGDEKLFF,TGTGCCAGCAGCCTGGACGCGGGGGATGAAAAACTGTTTTTT
-,many,TRBV6-1,TRBJ1-4,CASSEVSGRSNEKLFF,TGTGCCAGCTCAGAGGTTTCCGGACGGTCTAATGAAAAACTGTTTTTT
-,medium-sized,TRBV11-2,TRBJ2-4,CASSPLGLVAKNIQYF,TGTGCCAGCAGCCCCCTTGGACTGGTAGCCAAAAACATTCAGTACTTC
-,few,TRBV10-3,TRBJ2-1,CAISGGGNEQFF,TGTGCCATCAGTGGTGGGGGCAATGAGCAGTTCTTC
-,medium-sized,TRBV2,TRBJ2-2,CASSERRNTGELFF,TGTGCCAGCAGTGAACGCAGGAACACCGGGGAGCTGTTTTTT
-,many,TRBV4-2,TRBJ1-1,CASSQVDSLNTEAFF,TGTGCCAGCAGCCAAGTGGACAGCTTGAACACTGAAGCTTTCTTT
-,many,TRBV5-4,TRBJ2-4,CASSLGPPNEPAKNIQYF,TGTGCCAGCAGCTTAGGCCCACCCAACGAGCCAGCCAAAAACATTCAGTACTTC
-,-,TRBV19,TRBJ2-3,CASNRDGRTQYF,TGTGCCAGTAACAGGGACGGGCGTACGCAGTATTTT
-,medium-sized,TRBV7-8,TRBJ2-4,CASSSGRIQYF,TGTGCCAGCAGCTCGGGACGTATTCAGTACTTC
-,many,TRBV6-6,TRBJ2-7,CASSYPERTSEQYF,TGTGCCAGCAGTTACCCGGAAAGAACCAGCGAGCAGTACTTC
-,-,TRBV4-1,TRBJ1-3,CASSQVPGNTIYF,TGCGCCAGCAGCCAAGTCCCTGGAAACACCATATATTTT
-,-,TRBV10-2,TRBJ2-5,CASSEVSTGETQYF,TGCGCCAGCAGTGAGGTCTCCACCGGGGAGACCCAGTACTTC
-,few,TRBV7-9,TRBJ1-1,CASSFIGDTEAFF,TGTGCCAGCAGCTTCATAGGAGACACTGAAGCTTTCTTT
-,-,TRBV29-1,TRBJ1-5,CSVGGDNQPQHF,TGCAGCGTAGGGGGGGATAATCAGCCCCAGCATTTT
-,once,TRBV18,TRBJ2-3,CASSPQRLSTDTQYF,TGTGCCAGCTCACCCCAGCGGCTAAGCACAGATACGCAGTATTTT
-,many,TRBV20-1,TRBJ1-1,CSASRNTEAFF,TGCAGTGCTAGTCGGAACACTGAAGCTTTCTTT
TRBD1,few,TRBV6-1,TRBJ2-1,CASSGLVPGQGYNEQFF,TGTGCCAGCAGTGGCCTCGTCCCGGGACAGGGGTACAATGAGCAGTTCTTC
TRBD2,many,TRBV2,TRBJ2-3,CASSDLILLTSGASTDTQYF,TGTGCCAGCAGTGATCTCATACTTCTCACTAGCGGGGCAAGCACAGATACGCAGTATTTT
-,many,TRBV2,TRBJ1-3,CASSPDRVGTRNTIYF,TGTGCCAGCAGTCCGGATAGAGTTGGCACCAGAAACACCATATATTTT
-,few,TRBV12-3/TRBV12-4,TRBJ2-1,CASSFPREDEQFF,TGTGCCAGCAGTTTTCCCAGGGAAGATGAGCAGTTCTTC
TRBD1,medium-sized,TRBV7-6,TRBJ2-7,CASSPGTGNYEQYF,TGTGCCAGCAGCCCCGGGACAGGAAACTACGAGCAGTACTTC
-,many,TRBV7-6,TRBJ2-3,CASSPMGQGGDTQYF,TGTGCCAGCAGCCCCATGGGGCAGGGGGGAGATACGCAGTATTTT
-,-,TRBV11-2,TRBJ2-1,CASSRGFTGSGNEQFF,TGTGCCAGCAGCCGAGGGTTTACCGGGTCGGGCAATGAGCAGTTCTTC
-,medium-sized,TRBV7-2,TRBJ1-5,CASSRAQTGPQHF,TGTGCCAGCAGCCGGGCACAAACGGGGCCCCAGCATTTT
-,few,TRBV6-6,TRBJ2-7,CASNRDGTYEQYF,TGTGCCAGCAACCGCGACGGTACCTACGAGCAGTACTTC
-,many,TRBV11-2,TRBJ2-3,CASSLEWTDTDTQYF,TGTGCCAGCAGCTTAGAATGGACTGACACAGATACGCAGTATTTT
TRBD1,few,TRBV5-1,TRBJ2-1,CASSLKPGQGNNEQFF,TGCGCCAGCAGCTTGAAACCGGGACAGGGGAACAATGAGCAGTTCTTC
-,-,TRBV9,TRBJ2-2,CASSVTGELFF,TGTGCCAGCAGCGTGACCGGGGAGCTGTTTTTT
-,few,TRBV7-2,TRBJ1-4,CASSYFPRAKGEKLFF,TGTGCCAGCAGCTATTTCCCGAGGGCAAAGGGCGAAAAACTGTTTTTT
-,-,TRBV11-3,TRBJ2-2,CASSAQTGTLLTGELFF,TGTGCCAGCAGCGCCCAAACCGGGACCCTGTTGACCGGGGAGCTGTTTTTT
-,many,TRBV9,TRBJ1-3,CASSVERRGSENTIYF,TGTGCCAGCAGCGTAGAGCGCAGGGGCTCTGAAAACACCATATATTTT
TRBD2,-,TRBV7-9,TRBJ2-3,CASSLTAGGFASDTQYF,TGTGCCAGCAGCTTAACAGCGGGGGGGTTCGCCTCAGATACGCAGTATTTT
-,few,TRBV10-3,TRBJ2-7,CAISDLSYEQYF,TGTGCCATCAGTGACCTCTCCTACGAGCAGTACTTC
-,medium-sized,TRBV12-3/TRBV12-4,TRBJ2-7,CASSFGEQYF,TGTGCCAGCAGTTTCGGTGAGCAGTACTTC
TRBD1,many,TRBV14,TRBJ1-1,CASSPRDRIEAFF,TGTGCCAGCAGCCCCCGGGACAGAATTGAAGCTTTCTTT
-,few,TRBV12-3/TRBV12-4,TRBJ1-1,CASSAELNTEAFF,TGTGCCAGCAGCGCAGAATTGAACACTGAAGCTTTCTTT
-,few,TRBV2,TRBJ1-5,CASTRGGLGYSNQPQHF,TGTGCCAGCACCCGCGGGGGGCTGGGGTATAGCAATCAGCCCCAGCATTTT